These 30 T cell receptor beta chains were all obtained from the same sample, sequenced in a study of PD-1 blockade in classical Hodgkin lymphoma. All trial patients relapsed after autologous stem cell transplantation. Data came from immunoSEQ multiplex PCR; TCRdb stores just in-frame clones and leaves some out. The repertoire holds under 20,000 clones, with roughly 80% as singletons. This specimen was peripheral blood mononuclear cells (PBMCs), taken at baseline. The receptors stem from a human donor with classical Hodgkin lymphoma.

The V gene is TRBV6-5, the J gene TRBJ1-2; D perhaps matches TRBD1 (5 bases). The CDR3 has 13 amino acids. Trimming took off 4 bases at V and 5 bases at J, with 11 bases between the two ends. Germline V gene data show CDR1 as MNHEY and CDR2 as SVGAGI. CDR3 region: CASSLSGGYGYTF. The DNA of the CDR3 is TGTGCCAGCAGTTTGAGCGGGGGGTATGGCTACACCTTC.

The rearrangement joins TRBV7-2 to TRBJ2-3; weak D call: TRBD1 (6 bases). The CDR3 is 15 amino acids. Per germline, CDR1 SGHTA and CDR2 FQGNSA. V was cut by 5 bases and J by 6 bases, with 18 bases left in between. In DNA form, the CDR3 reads TGTGCCAGCAGCCTCCTGCAGGGGAACGGGGATACGCAGTATTTT. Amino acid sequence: CASSLLQGNGDTQYF. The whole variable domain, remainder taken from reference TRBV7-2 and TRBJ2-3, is GAGVSQSPSNKVTEKGKDVELRCDPISGHTALYWYRQSLGQGLEFLIYFQGNSAPDKSGLPSDRFSAERTGGSVSTLTIQRTQQEDSAVYLCASSLLQGNGDTQYFGPGTRLTVL.

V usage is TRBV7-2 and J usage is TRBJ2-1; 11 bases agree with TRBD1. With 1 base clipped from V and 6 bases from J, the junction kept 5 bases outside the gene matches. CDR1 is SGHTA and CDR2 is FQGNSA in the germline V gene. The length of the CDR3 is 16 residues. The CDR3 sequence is CASSLVAGQGGNEQFF. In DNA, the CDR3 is TGTGCCAGCAGCTTAGTCGCGGGACAGGGGGGCAATGAGCAGTTCTTC.

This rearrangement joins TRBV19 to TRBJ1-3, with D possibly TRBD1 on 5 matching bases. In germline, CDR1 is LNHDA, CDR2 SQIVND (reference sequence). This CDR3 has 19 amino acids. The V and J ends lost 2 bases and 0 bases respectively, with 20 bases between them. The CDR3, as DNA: TGTGCCAGTAGTATATTTGGGGACTCATTGTCCCACTCTGGAAACACCATATATTTT. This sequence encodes CASSIFGDSLSHSGNTIYF.

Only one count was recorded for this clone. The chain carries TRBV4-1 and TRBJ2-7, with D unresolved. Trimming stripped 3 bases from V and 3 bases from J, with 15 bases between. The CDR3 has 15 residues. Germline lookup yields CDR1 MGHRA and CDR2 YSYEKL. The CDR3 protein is CASSQNPGSYYEQYF. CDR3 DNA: TGCGCCAGCAGCCAGAACCCCGGGTCCTACTACGAGCAGTACTTC.

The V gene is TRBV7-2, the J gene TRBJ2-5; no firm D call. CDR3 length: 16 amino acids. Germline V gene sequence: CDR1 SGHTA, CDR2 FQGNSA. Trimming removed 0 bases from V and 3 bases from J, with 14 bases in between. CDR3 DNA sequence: TGTGCCAGCAGCTTAGCGTGGACCTCCCCCAAAGAGACCCAGTACTTC. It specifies CASSLAWTSPKETQYF.

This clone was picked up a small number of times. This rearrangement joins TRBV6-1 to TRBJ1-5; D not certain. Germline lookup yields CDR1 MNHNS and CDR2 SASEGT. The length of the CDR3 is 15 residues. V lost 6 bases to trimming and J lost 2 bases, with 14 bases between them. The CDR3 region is CASSITGRGNQPQHF. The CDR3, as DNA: TGTGCCAGCAGCATCACGGGTAGGGGCAATCAGCCCCAGCATTTT.

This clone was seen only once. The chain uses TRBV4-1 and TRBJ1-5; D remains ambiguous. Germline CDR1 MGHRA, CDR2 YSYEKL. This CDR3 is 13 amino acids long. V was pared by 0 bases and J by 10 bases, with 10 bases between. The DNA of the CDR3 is TGCGCCAGCAGCCAAGATCATGGGATTCCCCAGCATTTT. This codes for CASSQDHGIPQHF.

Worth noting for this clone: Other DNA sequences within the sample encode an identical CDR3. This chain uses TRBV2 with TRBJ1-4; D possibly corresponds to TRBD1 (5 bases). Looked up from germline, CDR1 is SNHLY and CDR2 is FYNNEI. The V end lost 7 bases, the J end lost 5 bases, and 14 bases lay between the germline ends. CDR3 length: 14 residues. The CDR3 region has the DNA TGTGCCAGCAATCCCTCGACAGCAAATGAAAAACTGTTTTTT. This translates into CASNPSTANEKLFF.

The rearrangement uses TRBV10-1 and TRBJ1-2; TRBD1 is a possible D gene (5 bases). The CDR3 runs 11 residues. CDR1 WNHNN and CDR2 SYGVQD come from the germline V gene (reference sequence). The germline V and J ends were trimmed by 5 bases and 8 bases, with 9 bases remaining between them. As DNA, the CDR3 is TGCGCCAGCAGTTCAGGGAGCGGCTACACCTTC. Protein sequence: CASSSGSGYTF.

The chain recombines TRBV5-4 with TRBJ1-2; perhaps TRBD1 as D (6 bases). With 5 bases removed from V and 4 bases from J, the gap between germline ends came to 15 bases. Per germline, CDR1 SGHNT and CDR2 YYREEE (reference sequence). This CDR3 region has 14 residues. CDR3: CASRGHSRGYGYTF. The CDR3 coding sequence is TGTGCCAGCAGGGGACATTCTCGGGGCTATGGCTACACCTTC.

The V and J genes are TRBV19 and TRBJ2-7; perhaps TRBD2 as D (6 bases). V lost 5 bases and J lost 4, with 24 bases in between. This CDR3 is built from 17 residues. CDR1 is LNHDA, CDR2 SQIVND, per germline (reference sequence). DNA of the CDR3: TGTGCCAGTAGTCCCGTTCCCGGGACCCTGGAGGGATACGAGCAGTACTTC. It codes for CASSPVPGTLEGYEQYF. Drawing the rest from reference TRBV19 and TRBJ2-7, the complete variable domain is DGGITQSPKYLFRKEGQNVTLSCEQNLNHDAMYWYRQDPGQGLRLIYYSQIVNDFQKGDIAEGYSVSREKKESFPLTVTSAQKNPTAFYLCASSPVPGTLEGYEQYFGPGTRLTVT.

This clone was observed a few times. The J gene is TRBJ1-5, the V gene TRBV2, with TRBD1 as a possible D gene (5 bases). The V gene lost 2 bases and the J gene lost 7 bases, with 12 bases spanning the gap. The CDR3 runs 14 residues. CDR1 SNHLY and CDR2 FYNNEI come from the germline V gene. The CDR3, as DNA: TGTGCCAGCAGTGAAAGGGAATGGGGCCAGCCCCAGCATTTT. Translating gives CASSEREWGQPQHF.

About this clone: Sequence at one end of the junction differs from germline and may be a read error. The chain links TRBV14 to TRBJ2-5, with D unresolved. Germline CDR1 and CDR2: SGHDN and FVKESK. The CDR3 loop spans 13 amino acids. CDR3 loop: CASSRFDQGTQYF. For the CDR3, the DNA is TGTGCCAGCAGTCGATTTGACCAAGGGACCCAGTACTTC. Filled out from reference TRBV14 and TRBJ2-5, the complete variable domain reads EAGVTQFPSHSVIEKGQTVTLRCDPISGHDNLYWYRRVMGKEIKFLLHFVKESKQDESGMPNNRFLAERTGGTYSTLKVQPAELEDSGVYFCASSRFDQGTQYFGPGTRLLVL.

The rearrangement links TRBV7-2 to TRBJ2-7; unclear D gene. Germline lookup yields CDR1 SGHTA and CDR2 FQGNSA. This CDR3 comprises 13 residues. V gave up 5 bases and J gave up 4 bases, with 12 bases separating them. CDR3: CASSPHNGYEQYF. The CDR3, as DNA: TGTGCCAGCAGCCCCCACAACGGGTACGAGCAGTACTTC. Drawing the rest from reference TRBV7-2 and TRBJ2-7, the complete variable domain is GAGVSQSPSNKVTEKGKDVELRCDPISGHTALYWYRQSLGQGLEFLIYFQGNSAPDKSGLPSDRFSAERTGGSVSTLTIQRTQQEDSAVYLCASSPHNGYEQYFGPGTRLTVT.

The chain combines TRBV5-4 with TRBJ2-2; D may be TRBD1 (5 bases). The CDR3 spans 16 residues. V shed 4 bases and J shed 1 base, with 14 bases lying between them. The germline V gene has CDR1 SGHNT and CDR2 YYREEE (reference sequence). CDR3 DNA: TGTGCCAGCAGCCCCCACACAGGAATGAACACCGGGGAGCTGTTTTTT. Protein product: CASSPHTGMNTGELFF.

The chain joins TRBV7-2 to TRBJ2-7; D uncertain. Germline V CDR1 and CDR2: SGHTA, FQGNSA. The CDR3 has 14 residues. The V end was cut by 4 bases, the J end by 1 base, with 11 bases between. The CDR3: CASSSQRSSYEQYF. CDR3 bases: TGTGCCAGCAGCTCCCAACGTAGTTCCTACGAGCAGTACTTC.

CDR3 amino acids: CASSLETRGDDEQFF. DNA for the CDR3: TGTGCCAGCAGCTTGGAGACTAGGGGCGACGATGAGCAGTTCTTC. The V gene is TRBV5-4, the J gene TRBJ2-1, with a possible D match to TRBD2 (6 bases). Germline assignment: CDR1 SGHNT and CDR2 YYREEE (reference sequence). Trimming stripped 0 bases from V and 8 bases from J, with 15 bases between. CDR3 size: 15 residues. The variable domain in full, with the rest retrieved from reference TRBV5-4 and TRBJ2-1, is ETGVTQSPTHLIKTRGQQVTLRCSSQSGHNTVSWYQQALGQGPQFIFQYYREEENGRGNFPPRFSGLQFPNYSSELNVNALELDDSALYLCASSLETRGDDEQFFGPGTRLTVL.

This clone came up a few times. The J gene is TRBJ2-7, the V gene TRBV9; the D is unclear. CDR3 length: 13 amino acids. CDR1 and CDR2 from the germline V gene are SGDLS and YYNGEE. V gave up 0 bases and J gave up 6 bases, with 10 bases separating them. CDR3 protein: CASSVVDESEQYF. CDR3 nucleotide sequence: TGTGCCAGCAGCGTAGTTGACGAGTCCGAGCAGTACTTC.

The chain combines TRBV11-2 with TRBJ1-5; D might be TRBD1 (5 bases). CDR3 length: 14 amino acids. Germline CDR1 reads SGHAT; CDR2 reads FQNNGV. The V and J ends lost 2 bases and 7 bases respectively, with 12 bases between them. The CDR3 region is CASSLQGPGQPQHF. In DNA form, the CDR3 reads TGTGCCAGCAGCTTACAGGGTCCAGGACAGCCCCAGCATTTT.

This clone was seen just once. The CDR3 reads CASSLPWDSSYNEQFF. The CDR3 DNA reads TGTGCCAGCAGCCTACCCTGGGACAGCTCCTACAATGAGCAGTTCTTC. This chain connects TRBV7-2 to TRBJ2-1, with TRBD1 identical over 7 bases. Germline CDR1 SGHTA, CDR2 FQGNSA. V was clipped by 5 bases and J by 0 bases; unmatched bases: 7. The CDR3 sequence is 16 residues long.

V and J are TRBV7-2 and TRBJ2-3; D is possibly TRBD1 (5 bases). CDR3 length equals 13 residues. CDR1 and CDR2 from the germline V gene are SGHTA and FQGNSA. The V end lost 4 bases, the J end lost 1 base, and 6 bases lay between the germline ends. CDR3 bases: TGTGCCAGCAGCTCACAGGGCACAGATACGCAGTATTTT. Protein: CASSSQGTDTQYF.

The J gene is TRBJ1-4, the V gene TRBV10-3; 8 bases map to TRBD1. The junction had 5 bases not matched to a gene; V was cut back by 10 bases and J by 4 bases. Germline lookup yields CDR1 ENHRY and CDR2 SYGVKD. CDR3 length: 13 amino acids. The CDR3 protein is CATGTGLNEKLFF. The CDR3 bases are TGTGCCACGGGGACAGGACTTAATGAAAAACTGTTTTTT.

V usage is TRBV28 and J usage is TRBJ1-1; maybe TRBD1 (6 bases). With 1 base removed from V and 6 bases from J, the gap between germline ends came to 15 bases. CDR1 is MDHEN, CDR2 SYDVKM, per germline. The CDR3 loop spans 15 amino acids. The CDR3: CASSLSSQGFAEAFF. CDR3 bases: TGTGCCAGCAGTTTATCCTCACAGGGCTTCGCTGAAGCTTTCTTT. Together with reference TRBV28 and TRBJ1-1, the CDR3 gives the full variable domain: DVKVTQSSRYLVKRTGEKVFLECVQDMDHENMFWYRQDPGLGLRLIYFSYDVKMKEKGDIPEGYSVSREKKERFSLILESASTNQTSMYLCASSLSSQGFAEAFFGQGTRLTVV.

The CDR3 DNA reads TGTGCCAGCAGCTTCGAGGCCAGGGACCAAAGAAACACCATATATTTT. This sequence encodes CASSFEARDQRNTIYF. This rearrangement joins TRBV7-9 to TRBJ1-3, with a weak D call TRBD1 (5 bases). The germline gives CDR1 SEHNR, CDR2 FQNEAQ (reference sequence). The CDR3 covers 16 residues. Trimming cost V 3 bases and J 5 bases, with 17 bases left between them.

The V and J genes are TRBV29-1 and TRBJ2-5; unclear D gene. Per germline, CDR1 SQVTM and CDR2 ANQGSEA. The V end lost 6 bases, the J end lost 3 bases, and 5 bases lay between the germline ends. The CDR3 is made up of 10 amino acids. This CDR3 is CSVLKETQYF. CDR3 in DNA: TGCAGCGTCCTAAAAGAGACCCAGTACTTC.

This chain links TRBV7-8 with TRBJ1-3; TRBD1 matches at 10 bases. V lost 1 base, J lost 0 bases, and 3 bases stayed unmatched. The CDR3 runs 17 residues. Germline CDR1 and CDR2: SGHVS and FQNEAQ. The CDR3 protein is CASSLGRTGGSGNTIYF. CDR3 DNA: TGTGCCAGCAGCTTAGGTCGGACAGGGGGCTCTGGAAACACCATATATTTT.

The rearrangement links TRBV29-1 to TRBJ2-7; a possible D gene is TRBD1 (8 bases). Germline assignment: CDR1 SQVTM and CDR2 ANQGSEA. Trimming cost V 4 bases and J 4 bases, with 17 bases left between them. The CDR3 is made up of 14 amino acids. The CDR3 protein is CSVVGGTGSYEQYF. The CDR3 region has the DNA TGCAGCGTTGTGGGGGGGACAGGTTCGTACGAGCAGTACTTC.

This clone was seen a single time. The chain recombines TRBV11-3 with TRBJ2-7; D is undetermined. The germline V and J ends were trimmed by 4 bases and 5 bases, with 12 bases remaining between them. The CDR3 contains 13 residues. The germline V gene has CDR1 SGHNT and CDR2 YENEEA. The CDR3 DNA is TGTGCCAGCAGCTCTGGCAGGACCCACGAGCAGTACTTC. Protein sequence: CASSSGRTHEQYF.

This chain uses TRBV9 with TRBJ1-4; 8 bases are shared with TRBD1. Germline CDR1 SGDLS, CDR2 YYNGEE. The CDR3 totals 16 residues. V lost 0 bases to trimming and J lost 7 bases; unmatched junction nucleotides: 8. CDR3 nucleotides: TGTGCCAGCAGCGTAGGGGGCAGGGGGCTGGTTGAAAAACTGTTTTTT. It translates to CASSVGGRGLVEKLFF.